This TCR beta chain comes out of a study of naive and memory T cell subsets. This clonotype was observed a few times. Germline lookup yields CDR1 LNHNV and CDR2 YYDKDF (reference sequence). CDR3 length equals 16 residues. After removal of 4 bases from V and 5 bases from J, the junction contained 10 bases not matched to a gene. Both TRBC1 and TRBC2 were covered by a beta constant-region primer of two equimolar oligonucleotides. Each CDR3 protein gets one entry after TCRdb re-called the UMI-ligation and nested PCR reads with MiXCR. The table lists around 160,000 distinct CDR3 sequences, over 15% of them singletons.

The sequenced sample was naive CD4+ T cells from blood. V gene TRBV15 combines with J gene TRBJ2-5; 10 bases map to TRBD2. The TCR was taken from a human donor in good health. CDR3 protein: CATSKSSGSFVETQYF. The CDR3 bases are TGTGCCACCAGCAAGTCTAGCGGGAGCTTCGTTGAGACCCAGTACTTC.